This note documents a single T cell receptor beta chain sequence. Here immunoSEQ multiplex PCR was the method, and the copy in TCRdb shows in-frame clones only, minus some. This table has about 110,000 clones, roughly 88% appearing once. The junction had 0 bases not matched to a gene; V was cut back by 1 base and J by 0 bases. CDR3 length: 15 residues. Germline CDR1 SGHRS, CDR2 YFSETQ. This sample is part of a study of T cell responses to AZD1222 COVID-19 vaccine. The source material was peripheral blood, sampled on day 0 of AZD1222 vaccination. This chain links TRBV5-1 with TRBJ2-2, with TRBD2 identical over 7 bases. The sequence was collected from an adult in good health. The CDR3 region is CASSLSGANTGELFF. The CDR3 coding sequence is TGCGCCAGCAGCTTGAGCGGGGCGAACACCGGGGAGCTGTTTTTT.